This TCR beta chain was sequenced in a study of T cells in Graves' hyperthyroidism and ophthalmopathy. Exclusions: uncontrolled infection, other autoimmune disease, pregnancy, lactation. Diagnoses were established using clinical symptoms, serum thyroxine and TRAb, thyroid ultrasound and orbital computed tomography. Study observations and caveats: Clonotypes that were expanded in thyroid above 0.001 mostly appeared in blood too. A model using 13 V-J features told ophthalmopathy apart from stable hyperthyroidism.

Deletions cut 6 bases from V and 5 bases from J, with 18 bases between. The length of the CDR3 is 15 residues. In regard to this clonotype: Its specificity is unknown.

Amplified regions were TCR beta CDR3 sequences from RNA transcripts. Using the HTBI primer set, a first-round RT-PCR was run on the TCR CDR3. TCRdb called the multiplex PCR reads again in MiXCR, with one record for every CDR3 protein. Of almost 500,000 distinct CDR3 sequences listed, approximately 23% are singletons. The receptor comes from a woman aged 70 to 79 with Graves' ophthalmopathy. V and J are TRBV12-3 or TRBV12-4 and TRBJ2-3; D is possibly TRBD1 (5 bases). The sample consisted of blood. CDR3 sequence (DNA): TGTGCCAGCAGAACTATTGGGCAGGGCGGAGATACGCAGTATTTT. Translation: CASRTIGQGGDTQYF.